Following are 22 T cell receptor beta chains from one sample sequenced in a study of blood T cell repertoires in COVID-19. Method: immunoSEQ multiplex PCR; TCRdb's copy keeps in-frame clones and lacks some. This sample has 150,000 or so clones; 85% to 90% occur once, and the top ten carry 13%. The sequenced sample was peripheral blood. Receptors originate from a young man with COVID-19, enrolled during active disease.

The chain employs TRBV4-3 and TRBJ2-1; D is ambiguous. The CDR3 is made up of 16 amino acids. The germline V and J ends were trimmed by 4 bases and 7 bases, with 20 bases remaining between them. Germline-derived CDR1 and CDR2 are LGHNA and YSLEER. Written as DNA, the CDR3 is TGCGCCAGCAGCCTTCGAGCAGAGTTTTTCGGGAATGAGCAGTTCTTC. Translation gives CASSLRAEFFGNEQFF.

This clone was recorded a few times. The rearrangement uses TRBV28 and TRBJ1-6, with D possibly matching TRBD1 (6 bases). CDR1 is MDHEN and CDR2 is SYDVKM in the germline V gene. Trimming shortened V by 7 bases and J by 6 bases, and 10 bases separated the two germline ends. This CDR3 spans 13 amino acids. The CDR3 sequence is CASTGTPNSPLHF. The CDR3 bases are TGTGCCAGCACAGGGACACCTAATTCACCCCTCCACTTT.

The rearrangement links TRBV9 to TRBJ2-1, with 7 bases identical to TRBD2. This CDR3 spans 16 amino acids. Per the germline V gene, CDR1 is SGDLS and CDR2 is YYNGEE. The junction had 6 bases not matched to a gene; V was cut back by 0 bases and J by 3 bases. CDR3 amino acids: CASSVVPAGYYNEQFF. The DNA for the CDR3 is TGTGCCAGCAGCGTAGTTCCAGCGGGGTACTACAATGAGCAGTTCTTC.

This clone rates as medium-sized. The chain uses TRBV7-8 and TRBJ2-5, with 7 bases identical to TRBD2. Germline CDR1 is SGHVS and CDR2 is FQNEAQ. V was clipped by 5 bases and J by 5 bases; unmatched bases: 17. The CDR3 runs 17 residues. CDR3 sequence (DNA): TGTGCCAGCAGCCTACTCCCGTCGGTGACTAGCAGGGAGACCCAGTACTTC. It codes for CASSLLPSVTSRETQYF.

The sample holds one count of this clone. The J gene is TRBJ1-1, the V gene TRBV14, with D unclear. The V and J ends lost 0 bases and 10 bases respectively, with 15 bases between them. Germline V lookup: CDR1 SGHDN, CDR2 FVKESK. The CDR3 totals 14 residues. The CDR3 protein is CASSQDLVAGGAFF. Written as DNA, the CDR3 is TGTGCCAGCAGCCAAGACCTCGTTGCGGGAGGAGCTTTCTTT.

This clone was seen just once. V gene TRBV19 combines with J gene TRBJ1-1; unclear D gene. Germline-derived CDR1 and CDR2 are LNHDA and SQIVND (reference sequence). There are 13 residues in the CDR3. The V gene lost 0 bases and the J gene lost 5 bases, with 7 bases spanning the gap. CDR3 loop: CASSIDPGTEAFF. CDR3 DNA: TGTGCCAGTAGTATAGATCCGGGGACTGAAGCTTTCTTT.

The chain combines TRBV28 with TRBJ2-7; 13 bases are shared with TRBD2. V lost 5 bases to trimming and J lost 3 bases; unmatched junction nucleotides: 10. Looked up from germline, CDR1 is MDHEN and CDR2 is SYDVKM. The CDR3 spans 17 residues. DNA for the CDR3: TGTGCCAGCAGTACCCGCTCGGGACTAGCGGGGTTCTACGAGCAGTACTTC. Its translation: CASSTRSGLAGFYEQYF.

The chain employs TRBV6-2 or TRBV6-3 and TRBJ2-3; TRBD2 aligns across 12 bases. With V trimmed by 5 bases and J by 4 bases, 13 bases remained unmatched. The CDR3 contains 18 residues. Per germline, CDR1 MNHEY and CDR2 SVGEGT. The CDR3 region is CASSTTSGRFRRADTQYF. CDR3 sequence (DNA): TGTGCCAGCAGTACAACTAGCGGGAGGTTCCGTCGCGCAGATACGCAGTATTTT.

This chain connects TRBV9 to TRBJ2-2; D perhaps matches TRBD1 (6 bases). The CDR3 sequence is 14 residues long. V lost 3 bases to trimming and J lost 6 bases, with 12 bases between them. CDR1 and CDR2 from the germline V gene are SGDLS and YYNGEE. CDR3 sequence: CASSGDIEPGELFF. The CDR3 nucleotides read TGTGCCAGCAGCGGGGACATCGAGCCCGGGGAGCTGTTTTTT.

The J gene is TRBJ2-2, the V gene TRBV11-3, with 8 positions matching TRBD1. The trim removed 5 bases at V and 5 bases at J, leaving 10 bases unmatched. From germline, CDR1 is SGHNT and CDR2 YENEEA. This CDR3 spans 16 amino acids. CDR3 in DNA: TGTGCCAGCAGCCCCATCAGGGGGCCGAGGACCGGGGAGCTGTTTTTT. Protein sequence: CASSPIRGPRTGELFF.

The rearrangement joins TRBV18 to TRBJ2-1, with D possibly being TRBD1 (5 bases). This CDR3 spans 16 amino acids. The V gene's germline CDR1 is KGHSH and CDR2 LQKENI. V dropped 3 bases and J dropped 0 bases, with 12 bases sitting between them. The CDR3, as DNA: TGTGCCAGCTCACCGCCGACAGTGAGCTCCTACAATGAGCAGTTCTTC. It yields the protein CASSPPTVSSYNEQFF.

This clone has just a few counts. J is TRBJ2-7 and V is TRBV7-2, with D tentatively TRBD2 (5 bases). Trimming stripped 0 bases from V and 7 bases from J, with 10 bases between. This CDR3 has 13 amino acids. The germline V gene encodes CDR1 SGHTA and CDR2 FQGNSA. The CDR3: CASSLAGVGEQYF. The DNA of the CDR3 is TGTGCCAGCAGCTTAGCGGGAGTGGGGGAGCAGTACTTC.

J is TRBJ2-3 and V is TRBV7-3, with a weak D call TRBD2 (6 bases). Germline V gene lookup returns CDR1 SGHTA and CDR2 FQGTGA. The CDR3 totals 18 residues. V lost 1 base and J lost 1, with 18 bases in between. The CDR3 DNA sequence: TGTGCCAGCAGCTTAAATGGGTATGGCGGGATGCGCACAGATACGCAGTATTTT. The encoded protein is CASSLNGYGGMRTDTQYF.

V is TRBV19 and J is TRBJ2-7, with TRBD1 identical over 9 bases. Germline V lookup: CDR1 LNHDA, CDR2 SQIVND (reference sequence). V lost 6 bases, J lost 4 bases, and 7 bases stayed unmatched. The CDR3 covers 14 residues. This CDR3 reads CASSAGTGPYEQYF. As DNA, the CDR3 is TGTGCCAGTAGCGCCGGGACAGGGCCTTACGAGCAGTACTTC.

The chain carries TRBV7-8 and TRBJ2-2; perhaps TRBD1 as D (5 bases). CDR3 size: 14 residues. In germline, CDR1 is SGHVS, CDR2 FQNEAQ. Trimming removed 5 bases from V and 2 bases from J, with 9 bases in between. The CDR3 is CASSTDTNTGELFF. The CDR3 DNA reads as TGTGCCAGCAGCACGGACACCAACACCGGGGAGCTGTTTTTT.

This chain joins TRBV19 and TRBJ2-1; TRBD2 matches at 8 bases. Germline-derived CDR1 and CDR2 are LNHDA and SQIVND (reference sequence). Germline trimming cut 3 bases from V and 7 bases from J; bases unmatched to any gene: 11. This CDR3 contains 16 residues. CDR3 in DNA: TGTGCCAGTAGTATCCCGTATCGGGAGGGGGAAAATGAGCAGTTCTTC. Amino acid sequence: CASSIPYREGENEQFF.

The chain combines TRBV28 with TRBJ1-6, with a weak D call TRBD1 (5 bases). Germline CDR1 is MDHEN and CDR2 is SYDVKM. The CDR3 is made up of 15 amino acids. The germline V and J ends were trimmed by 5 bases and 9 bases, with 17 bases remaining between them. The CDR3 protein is CASSARGGVGSPLHF. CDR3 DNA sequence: TGTGCCAGCAGTGCCCGAGGAGGGGTAGGTTCACCCCTCCACTTT.

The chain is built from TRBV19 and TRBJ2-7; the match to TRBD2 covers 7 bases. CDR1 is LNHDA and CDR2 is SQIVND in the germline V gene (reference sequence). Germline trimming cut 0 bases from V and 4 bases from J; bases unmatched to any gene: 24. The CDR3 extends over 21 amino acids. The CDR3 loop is CASSIDLCWTSLGSKTYEQYF. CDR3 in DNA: TGTGCCAGTAGTATAGATCTCTGTTGGACTAGTCTGGGATCGAAAACATACGAGCAGTACTTC.

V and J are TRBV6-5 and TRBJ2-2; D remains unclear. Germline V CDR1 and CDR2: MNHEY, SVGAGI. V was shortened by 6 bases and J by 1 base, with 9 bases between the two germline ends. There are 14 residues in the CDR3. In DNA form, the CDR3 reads TGTGCCAGCAGACAGTTTTTGAACACCGGGGAGCTGTTTTTT. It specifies CASRQFLNTGELFF.

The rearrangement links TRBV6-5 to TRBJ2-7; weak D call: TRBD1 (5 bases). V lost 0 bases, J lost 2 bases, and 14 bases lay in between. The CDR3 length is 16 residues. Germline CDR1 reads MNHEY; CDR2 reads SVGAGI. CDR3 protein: CASSYSRGFVAYEQYF. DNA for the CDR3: TGTGCCAGCAGTTACTCAAGGGGATTCGTGGCCTACGAGCAGTACTTC.

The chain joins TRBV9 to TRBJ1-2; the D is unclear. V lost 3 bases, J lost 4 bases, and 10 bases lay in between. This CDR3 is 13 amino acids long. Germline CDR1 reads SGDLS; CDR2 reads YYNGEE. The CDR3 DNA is TGTGCCAGCAGCGCTGCAGGTGGCTATGGCTACACCTTC. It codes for CASSAAGGYGYTF.

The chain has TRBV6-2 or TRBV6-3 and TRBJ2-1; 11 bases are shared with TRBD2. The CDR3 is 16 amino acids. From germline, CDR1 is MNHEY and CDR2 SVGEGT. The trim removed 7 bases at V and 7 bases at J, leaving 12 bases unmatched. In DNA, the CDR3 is TGTGCCAGCACCCCGACTAGCGGGAAAACGGGGAATGAGCAGTTCTTC. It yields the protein CASTPTSGKTGNEQFF.